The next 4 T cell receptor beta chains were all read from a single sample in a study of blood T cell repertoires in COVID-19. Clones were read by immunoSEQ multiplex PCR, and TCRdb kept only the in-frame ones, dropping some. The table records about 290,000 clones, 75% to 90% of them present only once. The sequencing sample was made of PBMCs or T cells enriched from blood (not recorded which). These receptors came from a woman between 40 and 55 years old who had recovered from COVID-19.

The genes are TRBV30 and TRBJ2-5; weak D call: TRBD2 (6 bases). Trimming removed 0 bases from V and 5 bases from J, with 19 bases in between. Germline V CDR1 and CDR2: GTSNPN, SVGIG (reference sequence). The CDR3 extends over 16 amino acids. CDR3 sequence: CAWSVAVRGIGETQYF. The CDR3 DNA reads TGTGCCTGGAGTGTAGCGGTTCGGGGGATTGGGGAGACCCAGTACTTC.

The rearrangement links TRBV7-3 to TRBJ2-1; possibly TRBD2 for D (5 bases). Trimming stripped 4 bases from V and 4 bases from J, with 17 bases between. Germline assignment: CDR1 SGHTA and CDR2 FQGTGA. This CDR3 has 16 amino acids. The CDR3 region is CASSSRPGVDYNEQFF. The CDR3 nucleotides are TGTGCCAGCAGCTCCAGGCCCGGGGTGGATTACAATGAGCAGTTCTTC.

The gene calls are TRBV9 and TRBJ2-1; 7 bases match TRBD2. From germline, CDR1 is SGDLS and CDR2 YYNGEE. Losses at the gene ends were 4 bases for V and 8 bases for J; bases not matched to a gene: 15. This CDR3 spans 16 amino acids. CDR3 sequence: CASSPFGAGEFDEQFF. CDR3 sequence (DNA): TGTGCCAGCAGCCCCTTTGGGGCGGGAGAGTTTGATGAGCAGTTCTTC.

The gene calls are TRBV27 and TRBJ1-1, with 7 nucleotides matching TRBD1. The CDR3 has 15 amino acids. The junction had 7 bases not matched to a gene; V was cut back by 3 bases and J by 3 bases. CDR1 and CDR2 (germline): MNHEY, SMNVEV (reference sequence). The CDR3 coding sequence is TGTGCCAGCAGTTTTACCCGGACAGGCGACACTGAAGCTTTCTTT. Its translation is CASSFTRTGDTEAFF.